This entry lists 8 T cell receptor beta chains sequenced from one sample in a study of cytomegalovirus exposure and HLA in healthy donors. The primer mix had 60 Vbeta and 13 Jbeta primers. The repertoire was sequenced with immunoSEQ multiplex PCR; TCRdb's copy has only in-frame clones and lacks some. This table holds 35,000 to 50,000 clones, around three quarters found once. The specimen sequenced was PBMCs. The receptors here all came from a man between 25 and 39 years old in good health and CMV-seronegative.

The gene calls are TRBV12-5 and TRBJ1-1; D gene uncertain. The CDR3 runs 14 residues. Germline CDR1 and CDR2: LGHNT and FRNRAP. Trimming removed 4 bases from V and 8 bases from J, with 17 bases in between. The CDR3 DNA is TGTGCTAGTGGTTCCCTGACCGATCGAGGAGAAGCTTTCTTT. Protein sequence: CASGSLTDRGEAFF.

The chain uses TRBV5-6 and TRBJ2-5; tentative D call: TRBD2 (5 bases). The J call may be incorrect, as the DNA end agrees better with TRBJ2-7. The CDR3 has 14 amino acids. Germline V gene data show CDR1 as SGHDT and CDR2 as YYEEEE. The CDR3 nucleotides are TGTGCCAGCAGCCCTCGGACTTCCCGCTACGAGCAGTACTTC. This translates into CASSPRTSRYEQYF.

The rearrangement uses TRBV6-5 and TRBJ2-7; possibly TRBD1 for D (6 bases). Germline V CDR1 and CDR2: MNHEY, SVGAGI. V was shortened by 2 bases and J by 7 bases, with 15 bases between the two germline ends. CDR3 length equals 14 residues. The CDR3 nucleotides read TGTGCCAGCAGTTACAAAGGGGGAAGGGTTGAGCAGTACTTC. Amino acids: CASSYKGGRVEQYF.

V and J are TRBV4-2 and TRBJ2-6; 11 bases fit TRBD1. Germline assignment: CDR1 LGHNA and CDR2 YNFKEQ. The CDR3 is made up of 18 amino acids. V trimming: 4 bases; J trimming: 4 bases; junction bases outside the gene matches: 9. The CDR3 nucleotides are TGTGCCAGCAGCCGATCCGGGACAGGGGGTTCCGGGGCCAACGTCCTGACTTTC. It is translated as CASSRSGTGGSGANVLTF.

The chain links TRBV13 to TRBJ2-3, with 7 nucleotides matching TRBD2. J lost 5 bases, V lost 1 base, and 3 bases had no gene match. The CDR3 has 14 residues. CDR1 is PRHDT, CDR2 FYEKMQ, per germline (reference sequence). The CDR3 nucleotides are TGTGCCAGCAGCTTAGCGGGAGGTCGAGATACGCAGTATTTT. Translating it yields CASSLAGGRDTQYF.

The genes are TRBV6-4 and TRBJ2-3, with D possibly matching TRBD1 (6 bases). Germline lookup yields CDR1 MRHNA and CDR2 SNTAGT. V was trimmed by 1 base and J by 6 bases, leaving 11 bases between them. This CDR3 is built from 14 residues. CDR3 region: CASSDLQGGDTQYF. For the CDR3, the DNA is TGTGCCAGCAGTGACTTACAGGGTGGGGATACGCAGTATTTT.

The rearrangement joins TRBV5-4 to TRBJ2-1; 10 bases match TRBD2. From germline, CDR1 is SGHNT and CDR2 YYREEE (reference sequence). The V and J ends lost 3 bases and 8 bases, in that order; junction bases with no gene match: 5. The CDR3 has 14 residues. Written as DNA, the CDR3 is TGTGCCAGCAGCTCTAGCGGGAGTAACGATGAGCAGTTCTTC. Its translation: CASSSSGSNDEQFF.

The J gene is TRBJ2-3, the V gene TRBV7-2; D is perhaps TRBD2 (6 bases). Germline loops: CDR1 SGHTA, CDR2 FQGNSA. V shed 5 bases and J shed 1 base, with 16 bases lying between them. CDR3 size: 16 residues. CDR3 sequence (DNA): TGTGCCAGCAGCATCCAAGGAGGGTTTGGCACAGATACGCAGTATTTT. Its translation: CASSIQGGFGTDTQYF.